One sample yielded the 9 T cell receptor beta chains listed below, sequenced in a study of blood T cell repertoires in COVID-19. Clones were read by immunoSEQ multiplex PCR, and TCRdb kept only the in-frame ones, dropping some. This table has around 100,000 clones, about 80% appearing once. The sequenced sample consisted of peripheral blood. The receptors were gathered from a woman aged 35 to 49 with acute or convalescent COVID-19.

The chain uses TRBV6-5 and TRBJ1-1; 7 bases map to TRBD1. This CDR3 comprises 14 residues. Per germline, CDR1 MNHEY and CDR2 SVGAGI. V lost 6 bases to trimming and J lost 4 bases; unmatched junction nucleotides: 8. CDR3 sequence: CASRLQGRFTEAFF. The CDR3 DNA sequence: TGTGCCAGCAGACTACAGGGGCGTTTCACTGAAGCTTTCTTT.

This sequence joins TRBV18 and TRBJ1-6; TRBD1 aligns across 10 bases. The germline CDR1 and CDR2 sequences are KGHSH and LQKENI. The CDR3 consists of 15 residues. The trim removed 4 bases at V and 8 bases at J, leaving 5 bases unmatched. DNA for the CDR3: TGTGCCAGCTCACTGAGGACAGGGGGGGATTCACCCCTCCACTTT. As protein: CASSLRTGGDSPLHF.

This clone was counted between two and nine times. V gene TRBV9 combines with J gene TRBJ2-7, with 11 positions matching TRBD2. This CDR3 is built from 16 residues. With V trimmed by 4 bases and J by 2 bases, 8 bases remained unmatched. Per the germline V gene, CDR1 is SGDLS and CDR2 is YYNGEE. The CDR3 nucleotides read TGTGCCAGCAGCTCCACTAGCGGGGGTGATACCTACGAGCAGTACTTC. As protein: CASSSTSGGDTYEQYF.

The CDR3 region has the DNA TGTGCCAGCAGCTTAGGCGGGGGGGCGGGAGATACGCAGTATTTT. As protein: CASSLGGGAGDTQYF. This rearrangement joins TRBV11-3 to TRBJ2-3, with 9 bases lining up with TRBD2. Germline-derived CDR1 and CDR2 are SGHNT and YENEEA. The CDR3 totals 15 residues. J was trimmed by 5 bases and V by 1 base; bases with no gene match: 4. Using reference TRBV11-3 and TRBJ2-3 for the parts outside the CDR3, the full variable domain is EAGVVQSPRYKIIEKKQPVAFWCNPISGHNTLYWYLQNLGQGPELLIRYENEEAVDDSQLPKDRFSAERLKGVDSTLKIQPAELGDSAVYLCASSLGGGAGDTQYFGPGTRLTVL.

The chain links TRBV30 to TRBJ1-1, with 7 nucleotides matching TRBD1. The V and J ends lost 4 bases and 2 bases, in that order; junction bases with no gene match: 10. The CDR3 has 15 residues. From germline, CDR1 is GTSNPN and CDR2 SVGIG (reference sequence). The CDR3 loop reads CAWTIGQARNTEAFF. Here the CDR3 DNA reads TGTGCCTGGACTATCGGACAGGCTAGAAACACTGAAGCTTTCTTT.

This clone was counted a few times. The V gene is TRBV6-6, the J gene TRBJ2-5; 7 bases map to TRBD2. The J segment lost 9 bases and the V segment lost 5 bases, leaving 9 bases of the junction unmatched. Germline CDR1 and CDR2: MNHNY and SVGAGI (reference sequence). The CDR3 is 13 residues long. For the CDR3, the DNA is TGTGCCAGCAGTCCAGAGGGAGGGTGGGCCCAGTACTTC. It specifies CASSPEGGWAQYF.

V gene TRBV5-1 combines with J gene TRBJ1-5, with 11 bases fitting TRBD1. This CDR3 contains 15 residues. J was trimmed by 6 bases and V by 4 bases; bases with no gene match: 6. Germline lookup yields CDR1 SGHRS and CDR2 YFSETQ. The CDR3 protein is CASSRTGGLGQPQHF. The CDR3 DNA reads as TGCGCCAGCAGCAGGACAGGGGGCCTTGGTCAGCCCCAGCATTTT.

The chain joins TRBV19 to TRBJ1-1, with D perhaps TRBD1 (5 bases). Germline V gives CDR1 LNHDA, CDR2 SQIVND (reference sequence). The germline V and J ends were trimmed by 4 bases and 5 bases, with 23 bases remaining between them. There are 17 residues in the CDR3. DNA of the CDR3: TGTGCCAGTAGTAAGGTTCGAGGACCGCCTGGGGGGACTGAAGCTTTCTTT. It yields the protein CASSKVRGPPGGTEAFF.

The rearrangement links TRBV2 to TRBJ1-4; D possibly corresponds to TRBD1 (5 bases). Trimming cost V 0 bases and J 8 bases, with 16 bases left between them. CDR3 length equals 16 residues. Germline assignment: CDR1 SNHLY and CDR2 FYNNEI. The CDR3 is CASSEASTALKEKLFF. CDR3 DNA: TGTGCCAGCAGTGAAGCTTCGACAGCGCTAAAGGAAAAACTGTTTTTT.